A selection of T cell receptor beta chains follows, all from one sample in a study of T-cell memory formation after mild COVID-19. From the 5' RACE reads, TCRdb called clonotypes with MiXCR, one entry per CDR3 protein. Among some 110,000 distinct CDR3 sequences listed, about 15% were seen once. The sequenced sample was PBMCs or a T cell subset sorted from them (not recorded which). These receptors were collected from an adult woman who had mild COVID-19 (a few samples of this study predate the infection). Cell type and time point are not known. Both conserved end residues are part of each CDR3. The D gene is left open where the match is weak. Not all rows give a size; the values are once, few, many and, for expanded clones, a class.

j_gene,d_gene,v_gene,abundance,CDR3aa,CDR3nt
TRBJ2-7,TRBD1,TRBV4-3,many,CASSRGGQGPLYEQYF,TGCGCCAGCAGCCGGGGGGGACAGGGCCCGCTTTACGAGCAGTACTTC
TRBJ1-1,.,TRBV5-6,.,CASSLGGEGLNTEAFF,TGTGCCAGCAGCCTTGGAGGGGAGGGCTTGAACACTGAAGCTTTCTTT
TRBJ2-1,.,TRBV24-1,few,CATTEGYYNEQFF,TGTGCCACCACGGAGGGGTACTACAATGAGCAGTTCTTC
TRBJ1-5,.,TRBV30,.,CAWSVRSPAGTDQPQHF,TGTGCCTGGAGTGTCAGATCCCCTGCCGGGACTGATCAGCCCCAGCATTTT
TRBJ1-1,.,TRBV2,.,CASSEADFTEAFF,TGTGCCAGCAGTGAAGCTGATTTCACTGAAGCTTTCTTT
TRBJ2-3,TRBD1,TRBV19,few,CASSTARQGFGTDTQYF,TGTGCCAGTAGTACAGCTCGACAGGGTTTTGGTACAGATACGCAGTATTTT
TRBJ2-3,.,TRBV6-4,.,CASSERTGTDTQYF,TGTGCCAGCAGTGAGAGGACAGGCACAGATACGCAGTATTTT
TRBJ1-3,.,TRBV5-4,.,CASSSTQGPSGNTIYF,TGTGCCAGCAGCTCCACTCAGGGACCCTCTGGAAACACCATATATTTT
TRBJ2-7,TRBD1,TRBV7-9,few,CASSQPHGQGSYEQYF,TGTGCCAGCAGCCAACCTCACGGACAGGGTTCCTACGAGCAGTACTTC
TRBJ2-2,.,TRBV12-3/TRBV12-4,few,CAGLGNTGELFF,TGTGCCGGATTAGGAAACACCGGGGAGCTGTTTTTT
TRBJ2-3,.,TRBV12-3/TRBV12-4,few,CASSPPGPRGGGVSTDTQYF,TGTGCCAGCAGCCCGCCCGGGCCCAGAGGAGGGGGGGTCAGCACAGATACGCAGTATTTT
TRBJ2-7,.,TRBV29-1,few,CSVEGAEEQYF,TGCAGCGTTGAAGGGGCGGAAGAGCAGTACTTC
TRBJ2-7,TRBD2,TRBV27,.,CASSLSAGVLTYEQYF,TGTGCCAGCAGTTTATCGGCGGGGGTCCTGACCTACGAGCAGTACTTC
TRBJ2-3,.,TRBV9,.,CASSVDWGRGTDTQYF,TGTGCCAGCAGCGTAGATTGGGGGAGAGGCACAGATACGCAGTATTTT
TRBJ2-6,TRBD2,TRBV12-3/TRBV12-4,few,CASSPTSGGSTGANVLTF,TGTGCCAGCAGTCCGACTAGCGGGGGTAGCACTGGGGCCAACGTCCTGACTTTC
TRBJ2-2,.,TRBV12-3/TRBV12-4,.,CASSISVKGTGELFF,TGTGCCAGCAGTATTTCCGTGAAGGGCACCGGGGAGCTGTTTTTT
TRBJ2-1,TRBD1,TRBV5-1,.,CASSSEPLDRGLYNEQFF,TGCGCCAGCAGCTCCGAACCTTTGGACAGGGGTTTGTACAATGAGCAGTTCTTC
TRBJ2-4,TRBD1,TRBV7-6,few,CASSRRQGPAKNIQYF,TGTGCCAGCAGCCGAAGACAGGGGCCCGCCAAAAACATTCAGTACTTC
TRBJ2-7,.,TRBV20-1,.,CSACPDGANYEQYF,TGCAGTGCATGCCCGGACGGAGCGAACTACGAGCAGTACTTC
TRBJ2-7,.,TRBV6-1,.,CASKGERSYEQYF,TGTGCCAGCAAGGGGGAGCGCTCCTACGAGCAGTACTTC
TRBJ1-1,.,TRBV13,.,CASSMTPPGTEAFF,TGTGCCAGCAGCATGACCCCCCCGGGGACTGAAGCTTTCTTT
TRBJ1-6,TRBD1,TRBV20-1,few,CSADGQDPLRSPLHF,TGCAGTGCTGACGGACAGGACCCCCTTCGGTCACCCCTCCACTTT
TRBJ1-1,.,TRBV7-9,.,CASTSHGGSNTEAFF,TGTGCCAGCACGTCCCACGGGGGCTCCAACACTGAAGCTTTCTTT
TRBJ2-5,.,TRBV7-9,.,CASSLARGGQYF,TGTGCCAGCAGCTTAGCCCGAGGGGGCCAGTACTTC
TRBJ1-2,.,TRBV29-1,many,CSVVGSTNYGYTF,TGCAGCGTTGTCGGGTCGACTAACTATGGCTACACCTTC
TRBJ1-2,TRBD1,TRBV19,few,CATWDRGGGYTF,TGTGCCACGTGGGACAGGGGTGGTGGCTACACCTTC
TRBJ2-7,TRBD2,TRBV7-2,few,CASSLGSSGSYEQYF,TGTGCCAGCAGCTTAGGGAGTAGCGGGAGCTACGAGCAGTACTTC
TRBJ1-2,.,TRBV7-9,.,CASSLAPGVYGYTF,TGTGCCAGCAGCTTAGCCCCAGGGGTCTATGGCTACACCTTC
TRBJ2-5,TRBD2,TRBV29-1,few,CSVEVAGEETQYF,TGCAGCGTTGAGGTAGCGGGGGAAGAGACCCAGTACTTC
TRBJ2-7,TRBD2,TRBV7-9,few,CASSFTSGRSYEQYF,TGTGCCAGCAGCTTCACTAGCGGGAGGTCCTACGAGCAGTACTTC
TRBJ2-7,.,TRBV6-5,few,CASSSDSPGYEQYF,TGTGCCAGCAGTTCGGACAGCCCTGGATACGAGCAGTACTTC
TRBJ2-3,.,TRBV24-1,few,CATSELFGDTQYF,TGTGCCACCAGTGAGCTCTTTGGAGATACGCAGTATTTT
TRBJ1-1,.,TRBV5-1,many,CASSLIGAPNTEAFF,TGCGCCAGCAGCTTGATCGGGGCACCGAACACTGAAGCTTTCTTT
TRBJ2-7,.,TRBV5-5,few,CASSLVGVGAYEQYF,TGTGCCAGCAGCTTGGTCGGGGTAGGGGCTTACGAGCAGTACTTC
TRBJ2-7,.,TRBV7-9,.,CASSLQGDGSYEQYF,TGTGCCAGCAGCTTACAAGGGGACGGCTCCTACGAGCAGTACTTC
TRBJ2-1,.,TRBV13,few,CASSSKERLPYNEQFF,TGTGCCAGCAGCTCCAAGGAAAGACTGCCCTACAATGAGCAGTTCTTC
TRBJ1-1,.,TRBV5-6,.,CASSLAVWNTEAFF,TGTGCCAGCAGCTTGGCCGTTTGGAACACTGAAGCTTTCTTT
TRBJ2-7,.,TRBV4-1,.,CASSQVPGAQYEQYF,TGCGCCAGCAGCCAAGTCCCCGGCGCTCAATACGAGCAGTACTTC
TRBJ1-1,.,TRBV9,.,CASSPQQGGYTEAFF,TGTGCCAGCAGCCCTCAACAGGGAGGCTACACTGAAGCTTTCTTT
TRBJ2-3,.,TRBV7-6,.,CASSEGVPSTDTQYF,TGTGCCAGCAGCGAAGGGGTCCCTAGCACAGATACGCAGTATTTT
TRBJ2-1,.,TRBV5-1,.,CASTPGGSSYNEQFF,TGCGCCAGCACCCCAGGGGGGAGCTCCTACAATGAGCAGTTCTTC
TRBJ2-1,TRBD2,TRBV9,few,CASSVAGGPNEQFF,TGTGCCAGCAGCGTAGCGGGGGGGCCAAATGAGCAGTTCTTC
TRBJ1-4,.,TRBV15,many,CATSRVHRDDEKLFF,TGTGCCACCAGCAGAGTGCACAGGGACGATGAAAAACTGTTTTTT
TRBJ2-7,TRBD1,TRBV9,.,CASSGTGGYEQYF,TGTGCCAGCAGCGGGACAGGGGGGTACGAGCAGTACTTC
TRBJ2-7,TRBD2,TRBV7-3,.,CASSLGLGSSYEQYF,TGTGCCAGCAGCTTGGGACTAGGTAGCTCCTACGAGCAGTACTTC
TRBJ2-5,TRBD2,TRBV7-9,few,CASRAAWAGVKETQYF,TGTGCCAGCAGGGCGGCTTGGGCGGGAGTAAAAGAGACCCAGTACTTC